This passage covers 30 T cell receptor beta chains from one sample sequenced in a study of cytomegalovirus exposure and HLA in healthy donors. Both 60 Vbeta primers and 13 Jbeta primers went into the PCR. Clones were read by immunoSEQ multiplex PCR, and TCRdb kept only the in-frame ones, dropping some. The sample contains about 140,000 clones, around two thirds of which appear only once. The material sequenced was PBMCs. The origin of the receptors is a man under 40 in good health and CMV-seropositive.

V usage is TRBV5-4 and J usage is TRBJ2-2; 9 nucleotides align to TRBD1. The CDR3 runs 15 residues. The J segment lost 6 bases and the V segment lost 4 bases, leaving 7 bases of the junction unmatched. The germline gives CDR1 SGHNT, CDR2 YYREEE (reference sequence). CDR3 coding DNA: TGTGCCAGCAGCACTTGGGACAGGGCACCCGGGGAGCTGTTTTTT. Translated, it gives CASSTWDRAPGELFF.

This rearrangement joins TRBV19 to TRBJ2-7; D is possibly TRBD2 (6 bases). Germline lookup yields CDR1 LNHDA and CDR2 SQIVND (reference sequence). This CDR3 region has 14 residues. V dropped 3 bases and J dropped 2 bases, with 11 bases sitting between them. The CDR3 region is CASSMGGWAYEQYF. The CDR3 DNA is TGTGCCAGTAGTATGGGGGGTTGGGCCTACGAGCAGTACTTC. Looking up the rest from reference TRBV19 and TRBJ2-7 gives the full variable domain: DGGITQSPKYLFRKEGQNVTLSCEQNLNHDAMYWYRQDPGQGLRLIYYSQIVNDFQKGDIAEGYSVSREKKESFPLTVTSAQKNPTAFYLCASSMGGWAYEQYFGPGTRLTVT.

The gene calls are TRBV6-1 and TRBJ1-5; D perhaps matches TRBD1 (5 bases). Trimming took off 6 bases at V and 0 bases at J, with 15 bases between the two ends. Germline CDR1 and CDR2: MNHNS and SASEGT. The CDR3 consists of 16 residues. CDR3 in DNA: TGTGCCAGCAGGGAAACCTCCAGGGTTAGCAATCAGCCCCAGCATTTT. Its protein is CASRETSRVSNQPQHF.

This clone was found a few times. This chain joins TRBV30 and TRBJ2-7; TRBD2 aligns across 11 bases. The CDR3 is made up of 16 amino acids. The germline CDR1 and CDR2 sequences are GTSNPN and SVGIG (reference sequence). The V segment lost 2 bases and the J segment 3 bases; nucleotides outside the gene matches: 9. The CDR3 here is CAWSKPTTSGNYEQYF. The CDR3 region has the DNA TGTGCCTGGAGTAAACCCACGACTAGCGGGAACTACGAGCAGTACTTC.

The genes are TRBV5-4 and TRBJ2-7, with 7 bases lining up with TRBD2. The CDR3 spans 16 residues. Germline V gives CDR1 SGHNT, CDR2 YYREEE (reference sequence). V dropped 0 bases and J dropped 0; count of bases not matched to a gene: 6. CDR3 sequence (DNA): TGTGCCAGCAGCTTGGCCATTGGCGGGAGCTCCTACGAGCAGTACTTC. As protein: CASSLAIGGSSYEQYF.

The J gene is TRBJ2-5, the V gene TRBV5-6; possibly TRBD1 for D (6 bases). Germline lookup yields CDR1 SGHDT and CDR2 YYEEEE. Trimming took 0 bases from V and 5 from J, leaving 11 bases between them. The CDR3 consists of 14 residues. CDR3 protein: CASSLGQGRETQYF. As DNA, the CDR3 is TGTGCCAGCAGCTTGGGGCAGGGGCGCGAGACCCAGTACTTC.

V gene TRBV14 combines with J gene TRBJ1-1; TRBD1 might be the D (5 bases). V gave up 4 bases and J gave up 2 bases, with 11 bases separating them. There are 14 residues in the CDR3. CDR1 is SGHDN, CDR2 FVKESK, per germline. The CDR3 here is CASSPSRENTEAFF. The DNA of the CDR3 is TGTGCCAGCAGCCCATCCAGGGAAAACACTGAAGCTTTCTTT.

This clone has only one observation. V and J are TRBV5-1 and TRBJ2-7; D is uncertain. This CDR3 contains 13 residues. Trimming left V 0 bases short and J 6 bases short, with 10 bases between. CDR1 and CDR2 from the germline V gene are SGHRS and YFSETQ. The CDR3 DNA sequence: TGCGCCAGCAGCTTGGCTTCGACAATCGAGCAGTACTTC. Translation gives CASSLASTIEQYF.

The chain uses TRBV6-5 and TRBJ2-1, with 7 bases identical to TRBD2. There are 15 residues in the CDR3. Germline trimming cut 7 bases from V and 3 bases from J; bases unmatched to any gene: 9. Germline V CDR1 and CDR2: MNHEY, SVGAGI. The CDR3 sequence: CASTSSGTNYNEQFF. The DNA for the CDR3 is TGTGCCAGCACCTCAAGCGGGACCAACTACAATGAGCAGTTCTTC.

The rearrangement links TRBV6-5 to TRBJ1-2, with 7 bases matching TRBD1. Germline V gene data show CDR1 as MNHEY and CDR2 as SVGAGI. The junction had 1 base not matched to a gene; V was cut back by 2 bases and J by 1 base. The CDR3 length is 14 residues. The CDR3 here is CASSYTGVNYGYTF. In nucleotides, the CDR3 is TGTGCCAGCAGTTACACAGGGGTTAACTATGGCTACACCTTC.

CDR3 sequence (DNA): TGTGCCAGCAGCTTAGCGGGGGGGACTAATGAAAAACTGTTTTTT. Protein sequence: CASSLAGGTNEKLFF. The J gene is TRBJ1-4, the V gene TRBV7-6; tentative D call: TRBD1 (5 bases). The CDR3 runs 15 residues. The V end lost 0 bases, the J end lost 2 bases, and 7 bases lay between the germline ends. Germline assignment: CDR1 SGHVS and CDR2 FNYEAQ.

CDR3 protein: CASSSYLGQGFEAFF. CDR3 nucleotides: TGTGCCAGCAGCTCGTATCTGGGACAAGGTTTTGAAGCTTTCTTT. The chain has TRBV11-2 and TRBJ1-1, with a tentative D call TRBD1 (6 bases). The CDR3 sequence is 15 residues long. V was trimmed by 4 bases and J by 7 bases, leaving 19 bases between them. From germline, CDR1 is SGHAT and CDR2 FQNNGV.

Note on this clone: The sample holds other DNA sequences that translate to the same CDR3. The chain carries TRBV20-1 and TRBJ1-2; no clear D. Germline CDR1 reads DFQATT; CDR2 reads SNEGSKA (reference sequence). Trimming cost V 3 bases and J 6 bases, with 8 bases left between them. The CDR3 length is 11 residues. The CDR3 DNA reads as TGCAGTGCTAGTACCGGGGATGGCTACACCTTC. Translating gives CSASTGDGYTF.

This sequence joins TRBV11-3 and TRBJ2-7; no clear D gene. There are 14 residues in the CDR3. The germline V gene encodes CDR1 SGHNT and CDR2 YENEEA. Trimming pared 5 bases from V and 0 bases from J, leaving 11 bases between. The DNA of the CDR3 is TGTGCCAGCAGCCCGAGCGTGCCCTCCTACGAGCAGTACTTC. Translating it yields CASSPSVPSYEQYF.

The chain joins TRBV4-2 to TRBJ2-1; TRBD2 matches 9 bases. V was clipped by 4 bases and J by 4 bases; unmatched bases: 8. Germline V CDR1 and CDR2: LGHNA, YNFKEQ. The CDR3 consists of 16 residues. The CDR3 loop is CASSRVAGEPYNEQFF. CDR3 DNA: TGTGCCAGCAGCCGAGTAGCGGGAGAACCTTACAATGAGCAGTTCTTC.

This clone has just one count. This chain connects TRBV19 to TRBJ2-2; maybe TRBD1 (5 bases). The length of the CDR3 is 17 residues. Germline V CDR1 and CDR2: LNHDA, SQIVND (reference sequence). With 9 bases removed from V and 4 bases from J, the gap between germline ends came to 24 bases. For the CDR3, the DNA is TGTGCCAGCCGAATCAGGGCCGGCAGGGCCTTCACCGGGGAGCTGTTTTTT. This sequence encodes CASRIRAGRAFTGELFF. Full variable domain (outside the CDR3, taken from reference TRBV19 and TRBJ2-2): DGGITQSPKYLFRKEGQNVTLSCEQNLNHDAMYWYRQDPGQGLRLIYYSQIVNDFQKGDIAEGYSVSREKKESFPLTVTSAQKNPTAFYLCASRIRAGRAFTGELFFGEGSRLTVL.

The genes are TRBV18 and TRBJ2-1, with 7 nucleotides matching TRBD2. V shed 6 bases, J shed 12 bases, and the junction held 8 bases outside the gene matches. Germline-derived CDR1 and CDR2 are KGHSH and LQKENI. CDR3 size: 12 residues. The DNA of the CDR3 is TGTGCCAGCTCCGCCGGGGGGTCCCGGCAGTTCTTC. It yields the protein CASSAGGSRQFF.

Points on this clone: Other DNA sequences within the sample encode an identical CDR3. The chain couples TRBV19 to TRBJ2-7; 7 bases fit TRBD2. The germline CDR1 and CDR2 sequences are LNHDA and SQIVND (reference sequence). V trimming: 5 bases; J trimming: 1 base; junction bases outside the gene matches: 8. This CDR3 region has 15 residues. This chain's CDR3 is CASSPGGGYSYEQYF. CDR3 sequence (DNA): TGTGCCAGTAGTCCCGGGGGAGGGTATTCCTACGAGCAGTACTTC.

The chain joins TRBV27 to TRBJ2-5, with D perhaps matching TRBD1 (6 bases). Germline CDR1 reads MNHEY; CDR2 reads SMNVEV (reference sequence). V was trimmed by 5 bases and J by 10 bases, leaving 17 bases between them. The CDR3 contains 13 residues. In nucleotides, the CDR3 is TGTGCCAGCAGTCTAGACAGGATGAGGGGCCAGTACTTC. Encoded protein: CASSLDRMRGQYF.

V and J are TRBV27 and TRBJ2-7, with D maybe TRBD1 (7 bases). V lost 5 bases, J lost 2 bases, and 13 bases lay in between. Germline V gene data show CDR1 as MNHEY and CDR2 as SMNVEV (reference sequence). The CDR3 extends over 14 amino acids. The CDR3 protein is CASSRRGPTYEQYF. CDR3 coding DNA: TGTGCCAGCAGTCGGAGGGGGCCAACCTACGAGCAGTACTTC.

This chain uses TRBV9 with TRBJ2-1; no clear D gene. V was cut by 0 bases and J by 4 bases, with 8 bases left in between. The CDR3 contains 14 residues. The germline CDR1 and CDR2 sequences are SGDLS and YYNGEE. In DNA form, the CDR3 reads TGTGCCAGCAGCGTAGACCCTATTTACAATGAGCAGTTCTTC. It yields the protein CASSVDPIYNEQFF.

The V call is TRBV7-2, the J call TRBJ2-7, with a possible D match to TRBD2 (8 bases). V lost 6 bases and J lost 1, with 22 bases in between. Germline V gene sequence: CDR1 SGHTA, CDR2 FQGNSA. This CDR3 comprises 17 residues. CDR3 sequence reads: CASSPRGSGRTSYEQYF. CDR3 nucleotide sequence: TGTGCCAGCAGTCCCAGGGGGAGCGGGAGAACGTCCTACGAGCAGTACTTC.

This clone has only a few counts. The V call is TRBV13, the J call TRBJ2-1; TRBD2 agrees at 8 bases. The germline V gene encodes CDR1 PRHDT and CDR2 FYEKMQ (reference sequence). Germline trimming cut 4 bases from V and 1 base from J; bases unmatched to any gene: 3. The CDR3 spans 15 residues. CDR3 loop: CASSSPSGSYNEQFF. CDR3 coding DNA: TGTGCCAGCAGCTCACCTAGCGGGTCCTACAATGAGCAGTTCTTC.

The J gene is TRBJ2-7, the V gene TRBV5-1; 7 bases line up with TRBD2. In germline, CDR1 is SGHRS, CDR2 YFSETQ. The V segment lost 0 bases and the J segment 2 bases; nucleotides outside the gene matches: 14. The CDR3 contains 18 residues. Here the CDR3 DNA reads TGCGCCAGCAGCTTGGTAGGCCCTGGGGGGGGGAGGACCTACGAGCAGTACTTC. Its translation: CASSLVGPGGGRTYEQYF.

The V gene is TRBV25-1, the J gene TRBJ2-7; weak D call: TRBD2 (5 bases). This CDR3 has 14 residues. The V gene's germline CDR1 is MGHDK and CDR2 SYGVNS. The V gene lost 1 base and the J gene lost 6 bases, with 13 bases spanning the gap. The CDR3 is CASSESGVTLEQYF. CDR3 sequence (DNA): TGTGCCAGCAGTGAATCCGGGGTAACTCTCGAGCAGTACTTC.

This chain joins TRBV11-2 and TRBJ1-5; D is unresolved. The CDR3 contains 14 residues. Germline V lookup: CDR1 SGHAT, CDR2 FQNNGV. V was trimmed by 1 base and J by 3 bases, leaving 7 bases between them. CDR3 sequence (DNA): TGTGCCAGCAGCTTAGGTAGCGACAATCAGCCCCAGCATTTT. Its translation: CASSLGSDNQPQHF.

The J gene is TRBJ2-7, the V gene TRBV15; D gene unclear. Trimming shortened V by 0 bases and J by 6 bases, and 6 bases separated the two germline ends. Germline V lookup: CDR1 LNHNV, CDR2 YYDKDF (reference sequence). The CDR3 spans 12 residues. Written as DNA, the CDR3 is TGTGCCACCAGCAGAGATGGGCGCGAGCAGTACTTC. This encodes CATSRDGREQYF.

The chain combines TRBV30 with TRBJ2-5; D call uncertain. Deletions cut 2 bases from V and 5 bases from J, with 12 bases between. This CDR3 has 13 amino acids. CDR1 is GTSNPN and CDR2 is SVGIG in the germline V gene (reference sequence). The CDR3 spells CAWSPGYQETQYF. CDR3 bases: TGTGCCTGGAGTCCCGGGTATCAGGAGACCCAGTACTTC. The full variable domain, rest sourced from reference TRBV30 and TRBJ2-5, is SQTIHQWPATLVQPVGSPLSLECTVEGTSNPNLYWYRQAAGRGLQLLFYSVGIGQISSEVPQNLSASRPQDRQFILSSKKLLLSDSGFYLCAWSPGYQETQYFGPGTRLLVL.

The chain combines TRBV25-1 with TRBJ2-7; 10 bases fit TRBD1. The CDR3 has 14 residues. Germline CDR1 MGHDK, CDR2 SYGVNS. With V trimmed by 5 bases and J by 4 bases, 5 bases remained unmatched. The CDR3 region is CASSTTGGTYEQYF. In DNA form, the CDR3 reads TGTGCCAGCAGTACGACAGGGGGCACATACGAGCAGTACTTC.

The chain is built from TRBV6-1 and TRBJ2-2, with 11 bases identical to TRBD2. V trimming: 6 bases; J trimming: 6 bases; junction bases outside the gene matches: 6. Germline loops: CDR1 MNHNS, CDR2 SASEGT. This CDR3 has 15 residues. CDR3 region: CASRYGTSGAGELFF. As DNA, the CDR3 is TGTGCCAGCAGATATGGGACTAGCGGAGCCGGGGAGCTGTTTTTT.